This T cell receptor (beta chain) was sequenced during a study of T cells in Graves' hyperthyroidism and ophthalmopathy. The V and J ends lost 2 bases and 0 bases respectively, with 8 bases between them. CDR1 and CDR2 (germline): LGHDT, YNNKEL (reference sequence). The CDR3 spans 15 residues. This clonotype was observed many times. Researchers amplified the TCR beta CDR3 regions from RNA transcripts. A set of HTBI primers served as the primers for a first-round RT-PCR of the TCR CDR3. TCRdb reprocessed the multiplex PCR reads via MiXCR and lists one record per CDR3 protein. In the table there are hundreds of thousands of distinct CDR3 sequences, approximately 15% of which are singletons.

This chain connects TRBV3-1 to TRBJ2-1, with a possible D match to TRBD2 (5 bases). The receptor was isolated from a man aged 18 to 29 with Graves' ophthalmopathy. Sequencing input: blood. The CDR3 coding sequence is TGTGCCAGCAGCCAAATACGGGGCTCCTACAATGAGCAGTTCTTC. The encoded protein is CASSQIRGSYNEQFF.